This section outlines one T cell receptor (beta chain) sequence together with its context. These data come from a study of blood T cell repertoires in COVID-19. Sequencing used immunoSEQ multiplex PCR; TCRdb keeps in-frame clones, though not all of them. The sample lists some 310,000 clones, almost 90% occurring once. This CDR3 contains 14 residues. In germline, CDR1 is LGHNT, CDR2 FRNRAP. The V end lost 1 base, the J end lost 4 bases, and 8 bases lay between the germline ends. This sequence originates from a woman aged 40 to 55 with COVID-19, enrolled during active disease. Sequenced: peripheral blood. The chain carries TRBV12-5 and TRBJ2-1, with D possibly being TRBD1 (5 bases). The chain's CDR3 is CASGLGTSYNEQFF. CDR3 DNA: TGTGCTAGTGGTTTGGGGACATCTTACAATGAGCAGTTCTTC.